The TCR beta chain described here comes from a study of technical replicates of blood from four donors. The CDR3 extends over 18 amino acids. CDR1 is SGHAT, CDR2 FQNNGV, per germline. Trimming cost V 6 bases and J 7 bases; bases outside gene matches: 13. Generated by immunoSEQ multiplex PCR, the TCRdb table keeps only in-frame clones and is missing some. The sample includes around 80,000 clones, nearly 98% of them seen just once. This receptor was taken from a human donor in good health. The chain combines TRBV11-2 with TRBJ2-2, with 14 bases aligning to TRBD2. The sequencing input was T cells isolated from PBMCs. The CDR3 loop is CASRRLAGGPGVYGELFF. The CDR3 coding sequence is TGTGCCAGCAGGAGACTAGCGGGGGGGCCTGGCGTGTACGGGGAGCTGTTTTTT.